These T cell receptor beta chains were read from a single sample in a study of shared clonotypes between healthy human individuals. Assay: immunoSEQ multiplex PCR; the TCRdb copy retains only in-frame clones and omits some. This sample yields about 1.5 million clones, of which 98% are seen a single time; about 0.45% belongs to the top ten. The sequenced material came from naive CD4+ T cells sorted from blood. Receptors originate from a man aged 25 to 40 in good health. Both conserved end residues are trimmed from each CDR3.

V gene: TRBV28
CDR3 protein: ASSGVSEQY

V gene: TRBV2
CDR3 protein: ASSWGLGATNEKLF

V gene: TRBV5-1
CDR3 protein: ASSQGWEQGAGGYT

V gene: TRBV30
CDR3 protein: VAGISSYNEQF

V gene: TRBV18
CDR3 protein: ASSGTLETQY

V gene: TRBV18
CDR3 protein: ASSPALLGFGGEQF

V gene: TRBV2
CDR3 protein: ASSEPEKGRYNQPQH

V gene: TRBV7-9
CDR3 protein: ASSAYGLWNTEAF

V gene: TRBV5-4
CDR3 protein: ASSPDLQFSYGYT

V gene: TRBV19
CDR3 protein: ATHPGLVNTGELF

V gene: TRBV19
CDR3 protein: ASSITAGANVLT

V gene: TRBV30
CDR3 protein: AWSVSGRNEPQH

V gene: TRBV7-2
CDR3 protein: ASSLVPGGLTGELF

V gene: TRBV6-1
CDR3 protein: ASSVVRGGEQY

V gene: TRBV7-8
CDR3 protein: ASSYLDYYEQY

V gene: TRBV18
CDR3 protein: ASSPGLAETYEQY

V gene: TRBV11-2
CDR3 protein: ASSPLGPYEQY

V gene: TRBV7-9
CDR3 protein: ASSGGLLGAGDEQY

V gene: TRBV25-1
CDR3 protein: ASRMYGGNEQF

V gene: TRBV5-6
CDR3 protein: ASSLQETEAF

V gene: TRBV5-1
CDR3 protein: ASSLVEGYPYEQY

V gene: TRBV7-6
CDR3 protein: ASSFLAGSGNTIY

V gene: TRBV2
CDR3 protein: ASSEPGGAVQPQH

V gene: TRBV9
CDR3 protein: ASSLGGTGETQY

V gene: TRBV7-9
CDR3 protein: ASSLARGGAEAF